This TCR beta chain originates from a study of blood T cell repertoires in COVID-19. Across the whole study: The origin of the acute and convalescent COVID-19 samples was the United States, Italy and Spain.

The CDR3 runs 13 residues. The V and J ends lost 5 bases and 10 bases respectively, with 17 bases between them. Germline V gene sequence: CDR1 SGHAT, CDR2 FQNNGV. Clones were sequenced by immunoSEQ multiplex PCR, and TCRdb holds only the in-frame ones, with some missing. The sample holds approximately 470,000 clones; 87% are singletons and the top ten take about 0.7%. This clone was observed a single time. Participants spanned ages roughly 18 to 95 years and resided in about two dozen US areas. Cohorts were assigned according to the clinical history that participants reported. Cohort 3 donors counted as recovered after two negative PCRs, clearance, or resolved symptoms.

This rearrangement joins TRBV11-2 to TRBJ1-1, with a weak D call TRBD1 (5 bases). Source material: PBMCs or T cells enriched from blood (not recorded which). The origin of this receptor is a woman aged 18-35 years who had recovered from COVID-19. The CDR3 nucleotides are TGTGCCAGCAGCAGTAAAGGGGCCTGGGGAGCTTTCTTT. Its protein product is CASSSKGAWGAFF.